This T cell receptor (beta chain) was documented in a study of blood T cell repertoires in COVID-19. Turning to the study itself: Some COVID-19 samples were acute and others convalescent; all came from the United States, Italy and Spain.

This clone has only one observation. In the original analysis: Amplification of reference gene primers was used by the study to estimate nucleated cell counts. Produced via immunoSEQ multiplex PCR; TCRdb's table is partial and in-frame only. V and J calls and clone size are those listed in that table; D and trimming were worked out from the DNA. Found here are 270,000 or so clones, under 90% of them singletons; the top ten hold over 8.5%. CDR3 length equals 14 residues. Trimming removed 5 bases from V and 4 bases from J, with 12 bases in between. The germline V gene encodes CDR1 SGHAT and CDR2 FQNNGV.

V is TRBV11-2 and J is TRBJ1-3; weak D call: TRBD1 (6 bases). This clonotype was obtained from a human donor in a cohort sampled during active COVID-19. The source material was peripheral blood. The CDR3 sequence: CASSSTGTGNTIYF. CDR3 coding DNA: TGTGCCAGCAGCAGTACCGGGACAGGAAACACCATATATTTT.